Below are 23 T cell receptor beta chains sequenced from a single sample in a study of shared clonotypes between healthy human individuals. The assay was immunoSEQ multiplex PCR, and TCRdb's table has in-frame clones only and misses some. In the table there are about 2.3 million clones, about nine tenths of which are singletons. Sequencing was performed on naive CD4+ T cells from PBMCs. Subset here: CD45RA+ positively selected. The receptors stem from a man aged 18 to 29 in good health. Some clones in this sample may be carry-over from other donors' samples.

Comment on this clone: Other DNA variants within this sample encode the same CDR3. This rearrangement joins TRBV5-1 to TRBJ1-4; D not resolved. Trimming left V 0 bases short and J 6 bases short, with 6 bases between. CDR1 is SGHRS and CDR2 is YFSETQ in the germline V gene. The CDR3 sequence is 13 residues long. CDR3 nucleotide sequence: TGCGCCAGCAGCTTGGCAGGAGATGAAAAACTGTTTTTT. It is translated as CASSLAGDEKLFF.

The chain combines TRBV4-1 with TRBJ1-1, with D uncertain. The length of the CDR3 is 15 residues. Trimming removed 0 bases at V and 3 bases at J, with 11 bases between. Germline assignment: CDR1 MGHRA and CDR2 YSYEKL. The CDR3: CASSQESYGDTEAFF. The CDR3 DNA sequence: TGCGCCAGCAGCCAAGAAAGCTATGGGGACACTGAAGCTTTCTTT.

CDR3 nucleotide sequence: TGTGCCAGCAGTTACAGGGGAAGTGGGGCCAACGTCCTGACTTTC. This encodes CASSYRGSGANVLTF. This chain joins TRBV5-4 and TRBJ2-6; 7 nucleotides match TRBD1. V shed 5 bases, J shed 3 bases, and the junction held 5 bases outside the gene matches. The CDR3 runs to 15 residues. Per germline, CDR1 SGHNT and CDR2 YYREEE (reference sequence).

The CDR3 sequence: CASSERYYTNTGELFF. The CDR3 region has the DNA TGCGCCAGCAGTGAGCGGTATTACACGAACACCGGGGAGCTGTTTTTT. The rearrangement uses TRBV10-1 and TRBJ2-2; no clear D. The CDR3 runs to 16 residues. CDR1 WNHNN and CDR2 SYGVQD come from the germline V gene (reference sequence). The V and J ends lost 2 bases and 0 bases respectively, with 10 bases between them.

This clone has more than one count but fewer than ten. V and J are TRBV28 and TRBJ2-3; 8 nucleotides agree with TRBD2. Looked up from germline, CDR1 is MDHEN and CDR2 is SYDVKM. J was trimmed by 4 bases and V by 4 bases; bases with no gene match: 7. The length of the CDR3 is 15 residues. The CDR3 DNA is TGTGCCAGCAGTTACCCCGGGACTAGAGCAGATACGCAGTATTTT. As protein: CASSYPGTRADTQYF.

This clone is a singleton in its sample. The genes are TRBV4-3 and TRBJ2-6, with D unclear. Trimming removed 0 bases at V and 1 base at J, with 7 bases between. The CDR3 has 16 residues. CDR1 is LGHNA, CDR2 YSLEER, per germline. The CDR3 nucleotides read TGCGCCAGCAGCCAAGATCGAGGTTCTGGGGCCAACGTCCTGACTTTC. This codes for CASSQDRGSGANVLTF.

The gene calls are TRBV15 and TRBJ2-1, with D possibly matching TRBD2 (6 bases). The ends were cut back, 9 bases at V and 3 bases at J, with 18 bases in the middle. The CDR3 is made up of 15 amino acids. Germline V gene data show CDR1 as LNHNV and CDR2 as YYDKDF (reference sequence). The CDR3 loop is CATQRPAGYYNEQFF. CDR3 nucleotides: TGTGCCACTCAGAGGCCAGCGGGCTACTACAATGAGCAGTTCTTC.

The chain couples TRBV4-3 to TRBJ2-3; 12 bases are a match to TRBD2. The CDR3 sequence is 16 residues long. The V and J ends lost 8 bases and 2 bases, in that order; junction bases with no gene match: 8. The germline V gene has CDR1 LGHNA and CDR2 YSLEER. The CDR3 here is CASGVLAGGPTDTQYF. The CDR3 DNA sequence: TGCGCCAGCGGGGTGCTAGCGGGAGGGCCCACAGATACGCAGTATTTT.

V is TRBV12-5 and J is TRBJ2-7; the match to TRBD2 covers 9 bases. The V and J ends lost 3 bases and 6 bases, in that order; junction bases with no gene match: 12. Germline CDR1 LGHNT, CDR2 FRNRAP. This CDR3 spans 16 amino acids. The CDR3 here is CASGFSWASGTGEQYF. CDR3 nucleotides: TGTGCTAGTGGTTTCAGCTGGGCTAGCGGGACCGGCGAGCAGTACTTC.

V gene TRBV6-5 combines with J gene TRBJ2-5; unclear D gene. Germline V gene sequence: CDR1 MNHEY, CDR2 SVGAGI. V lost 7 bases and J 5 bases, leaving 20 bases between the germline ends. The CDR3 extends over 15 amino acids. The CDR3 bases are TGTGCCAGCAATCCTACCCCCTGGGGTTGGGAGACCCAGTACTTC. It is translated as CASNPTPWGWETQYF.

The DNA of the CDR3 is TGTGCCAGCAGGCTTGGGACAGAGCAAGAGACCCAGTACTTC. It is translated as CASRLGTEQETQYF. V and J are TRBV2 and TRBJ2-5; 7 bases match TRBD1. Germline V gene sequence: CDR1 SNHLY, CDR2 FYNNEI. The V segment lost 6 bases and the J segment 2 bases; nucleotides outside the gene matches: 6. The length of the CDR3 is 14 residues.

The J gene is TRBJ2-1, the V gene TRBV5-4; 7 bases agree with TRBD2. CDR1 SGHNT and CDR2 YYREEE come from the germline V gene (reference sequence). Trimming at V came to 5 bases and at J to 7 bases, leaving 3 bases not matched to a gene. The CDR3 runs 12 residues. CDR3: CASSRTSNEQFF. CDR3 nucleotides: TGTGCCAGCAGTCGGACTAGTAATGAGCAGTTCTTC.

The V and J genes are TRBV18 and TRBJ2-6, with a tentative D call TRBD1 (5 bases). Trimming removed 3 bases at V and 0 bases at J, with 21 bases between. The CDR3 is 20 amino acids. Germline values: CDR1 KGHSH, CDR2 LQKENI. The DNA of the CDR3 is TGTGCCAGCTCACCCACGTCCTCTTTTAAGGGGCTCTCTGGGGCCAACGTCCTGACTTTC. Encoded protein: CASSPTSSFKGLSGANVLTF.

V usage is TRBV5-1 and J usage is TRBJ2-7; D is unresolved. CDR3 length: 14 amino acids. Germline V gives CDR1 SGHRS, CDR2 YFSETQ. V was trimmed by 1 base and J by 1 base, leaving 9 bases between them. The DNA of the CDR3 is TGCGCCAGCAGCTTGTTCGGCAGATCCTACGAGCAGTACTTC. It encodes CASSLFGRSYEQYF. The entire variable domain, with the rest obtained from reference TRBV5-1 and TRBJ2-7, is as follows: KAGVTQTPRYLIKTRGQQVTLSCSPISGHRSVSWYQQTPGQGLQFLFEYFSETQRNKGNFPGRFSGRQFSNSRSEMNVSTLELGDSALYLCASSLFGRSYEQYFGPGTRLTVT.

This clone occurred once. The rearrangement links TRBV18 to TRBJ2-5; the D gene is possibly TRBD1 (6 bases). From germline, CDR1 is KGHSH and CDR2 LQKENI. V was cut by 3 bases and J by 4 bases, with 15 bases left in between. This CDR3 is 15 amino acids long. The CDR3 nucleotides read TGTGCCAGCTCACCCCAAGGGGGTGCGTTAGAGACCCAGTACTTC. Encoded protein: CASSPQGGALETQYF.

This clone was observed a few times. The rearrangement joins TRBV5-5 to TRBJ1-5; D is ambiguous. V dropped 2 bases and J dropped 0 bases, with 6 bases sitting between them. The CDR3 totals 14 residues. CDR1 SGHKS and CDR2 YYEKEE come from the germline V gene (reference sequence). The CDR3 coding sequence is TGTGCCAGCAGCTTTGCACCTAGCAATCAGCCCCAGCATTTT. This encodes CASSFAPSNQPQHF.

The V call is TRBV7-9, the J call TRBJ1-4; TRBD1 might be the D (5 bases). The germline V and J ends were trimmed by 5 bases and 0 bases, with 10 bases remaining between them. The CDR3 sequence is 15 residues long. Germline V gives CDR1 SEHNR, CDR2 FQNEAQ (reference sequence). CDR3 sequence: CASSRGIATNEKLFF. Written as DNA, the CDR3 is TGTGCCAGCAGCCGGGGGATCGCAACTAATGAAAAACTGTTTTTT.

For the CDR3, the DNA is TGTGCCAGCAGCTTACGCCCGGGACAGAGCTCCTACGAGCAGTACTTC. Encoded protein: CASSLRPGQSSYEQYF. The chain recombines TRBV7-9 with TRBJ2-7; TRBD1 agrees at 7 bases. This CDR3 is built from 16 residues. Trimming took 2 bases from V and 0 from J; bases not matched to a gene: 7. Germline V gene data show CDR1 as SEHNR and CDR2 as FQNEAQ (reference sequence).

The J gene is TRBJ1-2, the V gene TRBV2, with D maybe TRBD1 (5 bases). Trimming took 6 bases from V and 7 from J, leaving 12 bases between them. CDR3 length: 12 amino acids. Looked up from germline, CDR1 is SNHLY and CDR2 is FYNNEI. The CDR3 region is CASRNRGVGYTF. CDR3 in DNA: TGTGCCAGCAGAAACCGGGGGGTTGGCTACACCTTC.

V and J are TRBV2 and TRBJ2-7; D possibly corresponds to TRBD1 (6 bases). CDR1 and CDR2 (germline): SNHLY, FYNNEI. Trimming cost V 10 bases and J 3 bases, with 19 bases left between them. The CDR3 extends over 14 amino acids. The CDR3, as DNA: TGTGCCACTACCCGGGACGGGACAAGCTACGAGCAGTACTTC. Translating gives CATTRDGTSYEQYF. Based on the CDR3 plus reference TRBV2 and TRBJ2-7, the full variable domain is EPEVTQTPSHQVTQMGQEVILRCVPISNHLYFYWYRQILGQKVEFLVSFYNNEISEKSEIFDDQFSVERPDGSNFTLKIRSTKLEDSAMYFCATTRDGTSYEQYFGPGTRLTVT.

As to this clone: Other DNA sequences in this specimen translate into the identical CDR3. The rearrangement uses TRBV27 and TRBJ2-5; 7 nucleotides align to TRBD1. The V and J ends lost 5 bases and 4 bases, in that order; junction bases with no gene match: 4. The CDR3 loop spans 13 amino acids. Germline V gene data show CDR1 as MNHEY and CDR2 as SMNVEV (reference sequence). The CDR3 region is CASSLSGGETQYF. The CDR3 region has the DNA TGTGCCAGCAGTCTCTCAGGGGGAGAGACCCAGTACTTC.

As DNA, the CDR3 is TGTGCCAGCAGCTTAAGGGGACAGGGTTTCCAGCCCCAGCATTTT. Protein product: CASSLRGQGFQPQHF. The chain employs TRBV7-8 and TRBJ1-5; 9 nucleotides match TRBD1. V shed 2 bases and J 7 bases; nucleotides not matched to a gene: 6. CDR1 is SGHVS and CDR2 is FQNEAQ in the germline V gene. CDR3 size: 15 residues.

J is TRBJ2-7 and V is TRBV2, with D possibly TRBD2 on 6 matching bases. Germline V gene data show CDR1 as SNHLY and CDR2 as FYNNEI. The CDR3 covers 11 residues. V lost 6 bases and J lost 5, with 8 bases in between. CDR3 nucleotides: TGTGCCAGCAGCCGGAGGGACGAGCAGTACTTC. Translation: CASSRRDEQYF.